This T cell receptor (beta chain) appears in the sequencing data of a study of neurological immune-mediated disorders. By 5'RACE with 10-nucleotide random UMIs, the cDNA was made. TCRdb independently ran MiXCR on the 5' RACE reads; one entry per CDR3 protein. This table has some 15,000 distinct CDR3 sequences, approximately 7.7% appearing once. V lost 4 bases and J lost 10, with 11 bases in between. The CDR3 is 13 amino acids. This clonotype has a count of ten or more. The antigen is unknown. Findings and limits, study-wide: The study found no CDR3 amino acid sequences shared by expanded clones across subjects, suggesting private repertoires in all groups.

Material: CD8+ T cells from blood. The V gene is TRBV12-3 or TRBV12-4, the J gene TRBJ1-6; D may be TRBD1 (6 bases). The receptor comes from a woman aged 40 to 50 in good health. The CDR3 spells CASSSGTGSPLHF. The CDR3 region has the DNA TGTGCCAGCAGTTCTGGAACAGGGTCACCCCTCCACTTT.